The 13 T cell receptor beta chains presented below share a single source sample, sequenced in a study of Ad26.COV2.S vaccination and SARS-CoV-2 variants. Treatment here: 19 received Ad26.COV2.S at low or high dose, single or two shots; about five received placebo; per-sample allocation not given. Day 63 after the first vaccine or placebo injection was the time point for sampling. The protocol was immunoSEQ multiplex PCR, while the TCRdb copy is restricted to in-frame clones and leaves out a portion. The sample has fewer than 500,000 clones, 80% to 95% seen once. The sequences come from peripheral blood, collected in a trial of Ad26.COV2.S vaccine versus placebo. These receptor sequences come from a person between 18 and 65 years old who received the Ad26.COV2.S COVID-19 vaccine or a placebo.

This chain connects TRBV12-5 to TRBJ2-1, with D perhaps TRBD2 (6 bases). Per the germline V gene, CDR1 is LGHNT and CDR2 is FRNRAP. This CDR3 region has 12 residues. Trimming left V 7 bases short and J 5 bases short, with 9 bases between. CDR3 region: CASALADNEQFF. CDR3 coding DNA: TGTGCTAGTGCCTTAGCGGACAATGAGCAGTTCTTC.

In its sample, this clone was seen once. This sequence joins TRBV19 and TRBJ2-7, with TRBD1 matching over 7 bases. Trimming took 4 bases from V and 5 from J; bases not matched to a gene: 8. Germline lookup yields CDR1 LNHDA and CDR2 SQIVND (reference sequence). This CDR3 spans 14 amino acids. This chain's CDR3 is CASSTEGGLNEQYF. The CDR3 coding sequence is TGTGCCAGTAGTACCGAAGGGGGCCTAAACGAGCAGTACTTC.

This chain joins TRBV5-6 and TRBJ2-7; weak D call: TRBD1 (5 bases). Germline loops: CDR1 SGHDT, CDR2 YYEEEE. This CDR3 region has 12 residues. V lost 3 bases and J 7 bases, leaving 11 bases between the germline ends. This chain's CDR3 is CASSSVTVEQYF. DNA for the CDR3: TGTGCCAGCAGCTCAGTGACAGTTGAGCAGTACTTC.

The chain carries TRBV19 and TRBJ2-3, with D unresolved. The length of the CDR3 is 14 residues. The germline CDR1 and CDR2 sequences are LNHDA and SQIVND (reference sequence). Trimming shortened V by 6 bases and J by 0 bases, and 10 bases separated the two germline ends. The CDR3 region is CASSLRASTDTQYF. The CDR3, as DNA: TGTGCCAGTAGCCTTCGGGCTAGCACAGATACGCAGTATTTT.

The CDR3, as DNA: TGTGCCAGCAGTTCCGGGACAGGCCGGTACGAGCAGTACTTC. It translates to CASSSGTGRYEQYF. The chain couples TRBV28 to TRBJ2-7; TRBD1 agrees at 8 bases. The CDR3 contains 14 residues. V was pared by 4 bases and J by 4 bases, with 6 bases of the junction left unmatched. The germline gives CDR1 MDHEN, CDR2 SYDVKM.

The chain has TRBV28 and TRBJ1-2; D is ambiguous. Trimming cost V 6 bases and J 4 bases, with 12 bases left between them. From germline, CDR1 is MDHEN and CDR2 SYDVKM. This CDR3 contains 13 residues. CDR3 DNA sequence: TGTGCCAGCAGGGTAACGGGAGTCTATGGCTACACCTTC. Protein sequence: CASRVTGVYGYTF.

The CDR3 spells CATSDLRPGNTQYF. The CDR3 region has the DNA TGTGCCACCAGTGATTTACGGCCCGGGAATACGCAGTATTTT. This rearrangement joins TRBV24-1 to TRBJ2-3; possible D gene TRBD2, 5 bases. The CDR3 runs to 14 residues. Germline CDR1 and CDR2: KGHDR and SFDVKD. V was clipped by 1 base and J by 7 bases, with 11 bases between them.

The chain joins TRBV27 to TRBJ1-2, with D maybe TRBD1 (5 bases). This CDR3 spans 13 amino acids. The germline gives CDR1 MNHEY, CDR2 SMNVEV (reference sequence). Trimming shortened V by 5 bases and J by 6 bases, and 13 bases separated the two germline ends. The CDR3 DNA reads as TGTGCCAGCAGTGATCCCGGGGGTAATGGCTACACCTTC. This encodes CASSDPGGNGYTF.

V gene TRBV5-4 combines with J gene TRBJ1-1; 7 bases match TRBD1. The CDR3 length is 14 residues. V shed 2 bases, J shed 4 bases, and the junction held 5 bases outside the gene matches. Germline V gene lookup returns CDR1 SGHNT and CDR2 YYREEE (reference sequence). This CDR3 reads CASSFDRAGTEAFF. In DNA, the CDR3 is TGTGCCAGCAGCTTCGACAGGGCGGGCACTGAAGCTTTCTTT.

This chain joins TRBV9 and TRBJ2-7; 9 positions agree with TRBD2. V was pared by 0 bases and J by 2 bases, with 3 bases of the junction left unmatched. Per germline, CDR1 SGDLS and CDR2 YYNGEE. The CDR3 has 15 amino acids. CDR3: CASSVGLAGAYEQYF. The CDR3 nucleotides read TGTGCCAGCAGCGTAGGGTTAGCGGGGGCCTACGAGCAGTACTTC.

The gene calls are TRBV11-2 and TRBJ2-7, with D possibly TRBD2 on 6 matching bases. There are 16 residues in the CDR3. The ends were cut back, 2 bases at V and 0 bases at J, with 14 bases in the middle. Germline V CDR1 and CDR2: SGHAT, FQNNGV. CDR3: CASSLFTGGVSYEQYF. Here the CDR3 DNA reads TGTGCCAGCAGCTTATTTACCGGCGGGGTCTCCTACGAGCAGTACTTC.

The chain carries TRBV5-1 and TRBJ2-5; 7 bases match TRBD1. V gave up 7 bases and J gave up 3 bases; unmatched junction bases: 9. Germline values: CDR1 SGHRS, CDR2 YFSETQ. The CDR3 is made up of 14 amino acids. CDR3 DNA: TGCGCCAGCGGTTATTCCGGGACAGAAGAGACCCAGTACTTC. This codes for CASGYSGTEETQYF.

This clone was detected only a few times. The chain uses TRBV7-9 and TRBJ2-7; 16 bases align to TRBD2. CDR1 is SEHNR, CDR2 FQNEAQ, per germline (reference sequence). The CDR3 is 17 amino acids. V lost 0 bases to trimming and J lost 6 bases; unmatched junction nucleotides: 5. The CDR3 loop is CASSLASGLAGGREQYF. The CDR3 nucleotides read TGTGCCAGCAGCTTAGCGTCGGGACTAGCGGGAGGGCGCGAGCAGTACTTC.